One and the same sample provided the 18 T cell receptor beta chains below, sequenced in a study of PD-L1 blockade in urothelial cancer. Repertoires were generated with immunoSEQ multiplex PCR, while TCRdb's copy carries only in-frame clones and drops some. The table has fewer than 75,000 clones, roughly 90% seen once. Time point indicated: pretreatment peripheral blood. The material sequenced was PBMCs, taken around atezolizumab (anti-PD-L1) treatment. The source of these receptors is a man between 65 and 85 years old with urothelial cancer.

This CDR3 reads CASRGPTSTGELFF. The DNA for the CDR3 is TGTGCCAGCAGGGGCCCTACGAGCACCGGGGAGCTGTTTTTT. This sequence joins TRBV5-4 and TRBJ2-2; no definite D call. The V and J ends lost 5 bases and 4 bases respectively, with 12 bases between them. The CDR3 is made up of 14 amino acids. The germline gives CDR1 SGHNT, CDR2 YYREEE (reference sequence).

V gene TRBV13 combines with J gene TRBJ2-1; maybe TRBD1 (6 bases). The CDR3 contains 14 residues. Germline-derived CDR1 and CDR2 are PRHDT and FYEKMQ (reference sequence). Trimming took off 5 bases at V and 6 bases at J, with 14 bases between the two ends. CDR3 nucleotides: TGTGCCAGCAGCAGCTACAGGGTGGGCAATGAGCAGTTCTTC. This translates into CASSSYRVGNEQFF.

The gene calls are TRBV6-1 and TRBJ1-6, with 9 bases fitting TRBD1. With V trimmed by 6 bases and J by 10 bases, 7 bases remained unmatched. The CDR3 consists of 14 residues. CDR1 is MNHNS and CDR2 is SASEGT in the germline V gene. The CDR3 coding sequence is TGTGCCAGCAGGGGACAGGGAGGAGGGTCACCCCTCCACTTT. Translated: CASRGQGGGSPLHF.

This clone has just one count. The chain carries TRBV2 and TRBJ2-1, with 13 positions matching TRBD2. Looked up from germline, CDR1 is SNHLY and CDR2 is FYNNEI. The V and J ends lost 6 bases and 8 bases, in that order; junction bases with no gene match: 10. The CDR3 is made up of 16 amino acids. The chain's CDR3 is CASRERTSGSNDEQFF. In DNA, the CDR3 is TGTGCCAGCAGAGAGAGGACTAGCGGGAGTAACGATGAGCAGTTCTTC.

The chain links TRBV9 to TRBJ1-1; D ambiguous. The CDR3 loop spans 15 amino acids. The germline V and J ends were trimmed by 4 bases and 5 bases, with 18 bases remaining between them. Germline assignment: CDR1 SGDLS and CDR2 YYNGEE. CDR3: CASSPGIGAGTEAFF. The CDR3 bases are TGTGCCAGCAGCCCCGGGATCGGCGCGGGGACTGAAGCTTTCTTT.

The chain carries TRBV11-2 and TRBJ2-1; TRBD2 agrees at 7 bases. The CDR3 spans 15 residues. J lost 2 bases, V lost 5 bases, and 6 bases had no gene match. Germline V gives CDR1 SGHAT, CDR2 FQNNGV. CDR3 coding DNA: TGTGCCAGCAGCCAGTTCAGCGGGGCCTACAATGAGCAGTTCTTC. This encodes CASSQFSGAYNEQFF.

CDR3 in amino acids: CASSQDRAENYNEQFF. Written as DNA, the CDR3 is TGTGCCAGCAGCCAAGATCGAGCGGAGAACTACAATGAGCAGTTCTTC. The chain joins TRBV4-2 to TRBJ2-1; the D gene is possibly TRBD2 (5 bases). The germline V gene has CDR1 LGHNA and CDR2 YNFKEQ. Trimming left V 0 bases short and J 3 bases short, with 12 bases between. This CDR3 is built from 16 residues.

This clone was counted only a few times. The V call is TRBV28, the J call TRBJ1-4; TRBD1 might be the D (5 bases). V lost 2 bases, J lost 0 bases, and 7 bases lay in between. The CDR3 runs to 15 residues. In germline, CDR1 is MDHEN, CDR2 SYDVKM. CDR3 residues: CASSLGGATNEKLFF. CDR3 bases: TGTGCCAGCAGTTTAGGAGGGGCAACTAATGAAAAACTGTTTTTT.

The rearrangement joins TRBV4-2 to TRBJ2-1; tentative D call: TRBD2 (6 bases). This CDR3 is 15 amino acids long. V was trimmed by 0 bases and J by 9 bases, leaving 15 bases between them. CDR1 is LGHNA, CDR2 YNFKEQ, per germline. CDR3 protein: CASSQESVGTSEQFF. The CDR3 nucleotides are TGTGCCAGCAGCCAAGAATCTGTCGGGACTTCTGAGCAGTTCTTC.

This chain connects TRBV28 to TRBJ1-1, with D possibly matching TRBD1 (6 bases). CDR3 length: 16 amino acids. Trimming stripped 4 bases from V and 6 bases from J, with 21 bases between. Per the germline V gene, CDR1 is MDHEN and CDR2 is SYDVKM. Here the CDR3 reads CASSYPTGGLSPEAFF. The CDR3 DNA reads TGTGCCAGCAGTTACCCGACGGGGGGCCTATCCCCTGAAGCTTTCTTT.

The genes are TRBV18 and TRBJ2-2; maybe TRBD1 (5 bases). Germline CDR1 reads KGHSH; CDR2 reads LQKENI. The CDR3 is 15 amino acids. Trimming pared 0 bases from V and 6 bases from J, leaving 11 bases between. CDR3 nucleotide sequence: TGTGCCAGCTCACCACCGAGCAGGGTCCCCGGGGAGCTGTTTTTT. Translating gives CASSPPSRVPGELFF.

The rearrangement links TRBV5-4 to TRBJ2-3, with 9 bases lining up with TRBD2. This CDR3 contains 16 residues. Unmatched junction bases numbered 3, after V lost 0 bases and J lost 1 base. Germline-derived CDR1 and CDR2 are SGHNT and YYREEE (reference sequence). The CDR3 reads CASSLGLAVGTDTQYF. For the CDR3, the DNA is TGTGCCAGCAGCTTGGGACTAGCGGTAGGCACAGATACGCAGTATTTT.

The rearrangement links TRBV7-8 to TRBJ2-6; 8 bases agree with TRBD1. V was clipped by 5 bases and J by 0 bases; unmatched bases: 18. Germline CDR1 and CDR2: SGHVS and FQNEAQ. CDR3 length equals 21 residues. CDR3: CASSHYRGNSSKSSGANVLTF. CDR3 in DNA: TGTGCCAGCAGCCATTACAGGGGGAATAGTTCCAAGAGCTCTGGGGCCAACGTCCTGACTTTC.

The chain employs TRBV9 and TRBJ1-1; 8 nucleotides line up with TRBD1. V was clipped by 4 bases and J by 4 bases; unmatched bases: 9. The length of the CDR3 is 15 residues. CDR1 and CDR2 (germline): SGDLS, YYNGEE. The CDR3 loop is CASSTGQGSATEAFF. The CDR3 nucleotides are TGTGCCAGCAGCACCGGACAGGGATCGGCCACTGAAGCTTTCTTT.

The chain joins TRBV5-5 to TRBJ2-5; TRBD2 matches 7 bases. CDR1 is SGHKS and CDR2 is YYEKEE in the germline V gene (reference sequence). The CDR3 is made up of 16 amino acids. V was pared by 7 bases and J by 3 bases, with 15 bases of the junction left unmatched. CDR3 nucleotides: TGTGCCAGCTCCCCCGCTCCGGGACGGGGGGAAGAGACCCAGTACTTC. It translates to CASSPAPGRGEETQYF.

CDR3 loop: CATIRGVASTYEQYF. The CDR3 DNA sequence: TGTGCCACCATCAGGGGAGTAGCGAGTACCTACGAGCAGTACTTC. The chain combines TRBV28 with TRBJ2-7; D possibly corresponds to TRBD1 (6 bases). From germline, CDR1 is MDHEN and CDR2 SYDVKM. The CDR3 runs 15 residues. V gave up 10 bases and J gave up 2 bases, with 21 bases separating them.

The rearrangement links TRBV7-9 to TRBJ2-7; D might be TRBD1 (8 bases). V gave up 5 bases and J gave up 4 bases, with 21 bases separating them. This CDR3 spans 16 amino acids. Germline V lookup: CDR1 SEHNR, CDR2 FQNEAQ (reference sequence). Here the CDR3 DNA reads TGTGCCAGCAGCCCTGTACAGGGGGGGGTTTTGTACGAGCAGTACTTC. Translating it yields CASSPVQGGVLYEQYF.

The genes are TRBV4-1 and TRBJ1-1; D is unclear. The CDR3 consists of 13 residues. Germline CDR1 is MGHRA and CDR2 is YSYEKL. Trimming removed 5 bases at V and 0 bases at J, with 7 bases between. CDR3 bases: TGCGCCAGCAGCTTGTCAGTGAACACTGAAGCTTTCTTT. Amino acids: CASSLSVNTEAFF.